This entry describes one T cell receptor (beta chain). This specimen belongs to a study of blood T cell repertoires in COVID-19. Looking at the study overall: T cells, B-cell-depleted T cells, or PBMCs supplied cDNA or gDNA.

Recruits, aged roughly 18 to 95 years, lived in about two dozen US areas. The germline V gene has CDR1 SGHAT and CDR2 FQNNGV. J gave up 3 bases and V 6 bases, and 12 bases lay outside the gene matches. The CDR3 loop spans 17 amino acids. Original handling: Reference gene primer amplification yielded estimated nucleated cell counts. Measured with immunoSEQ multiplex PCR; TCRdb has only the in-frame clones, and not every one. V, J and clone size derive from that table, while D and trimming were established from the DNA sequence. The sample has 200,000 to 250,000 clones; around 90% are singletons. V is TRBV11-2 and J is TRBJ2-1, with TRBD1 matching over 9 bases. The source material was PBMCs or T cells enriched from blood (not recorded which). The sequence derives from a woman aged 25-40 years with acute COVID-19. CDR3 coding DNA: TGTGCCAGCAGTCGCTCATTAACAGGGGGCAACTACAATGAGCAGTTCTTC. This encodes CASSRSLTGGNYNEQFF.